This T cell receptor beta chain was documented in a study of cytomegalovirus exposure and HLA in healthy donors. General study results and limits: Solely CMV serostatus was available to characterize immune exposure.

Both 60 Vbeta primers and 13 Jbeta primers went into the PCR. Sequencing was performed with immunoSEQ multiplex PCR; in TCRdb, only in-frame clones are kept and a portion is missing. The data show fewer than 110,000 clones, with 75% seen just once and under 11% held by the top ten. In regard to this clone: Its antigen is still unknown.

V was trimmed by 8 bases and J by 5 bases, leaving 15 bases between them. This CDR3 has 13 amino acids. CDR1 and CDR2 from the germline V gene are LNHDA and SQIVND (reference sequence). The chain has TRBV19 and TRBJ2-5; a possible D gene is TRBD1 (6 bases). This TCR was recovered from a man in his forties or fifties in good health and CMV-seronegative. Specimen: PBMCs. CDR3 sequence (DNA): TGTGCCAGTCGACAGGACCGTGGTGAGACCCAGTACTTC. Translating gives CASRQDRGETQYF.